The rows below give T cell receptor beta chains drawn from one sample of a study of shared clonotypes between healthy human individuals. Sequencing was performed with immunoSEQ multiplex PCR; in TCRdb, only in-frame clones are kept and a portion is missing. The data contain approximately 2,300,000 clones, just under 95% of them seen just once; the ten biggest clones take up approximately 0.39%. The sequenced sample was naive CD4+ T cells from PBMCs. These receptors were taken from a man aged 18 to 29 in good health. Some clones in this sample may be carry-over from other donors' samples. The CDR3 runs from the conserved cysteine through the conserved F or W. Each record gives: V gene, J gene, D gene, clone size, CDR3 DNA, CDR3 protein. A D gene is named only where the DNA matches it firmly. Where a row states a size, it is once, few, many or the class of an expanded clone; other rows omit it.

v_gene: TRBV18
j_gene: TRBJ1-5
d_gene: .
abundance: few
CDR3nt: TGTGCCAGCTCACCCCAATGGGGACTTGAGCAGCCCCAGCATTTT
CDR3aa: CASSPQWGLEQPQHF

v_gene: TRBV25-1
j_gene: TRBJ1-6
d_gene: TRBD1
abundance: .
CDR3nt: TGTGCCAGCAGTTCGATGTGGGGCCCACAGGGGGTAAGCTCACCCCTCCACTTT
CDR3aa: CASSSMWGPQGVSSPLHF

v_gene: TRBV13
j_gene: TRBJ2-7
d_gene: TRBD1
abundance: .
CDR3nt: TGTGCCAGCAGCTTACCCGGGACAGGGGTTACCGAGCAGTACTTC
CDR3aa: CASSLPGTGVTEQYF

v_gene: TRBV11-2
j_gene: TRBJ2-1
d_gene: TRBD2
abundance: .
CDR3nt: TGTGCCAGCAGCTTGGGTCTTAGCGGGAGGGCCAATGAGCAGTTCTTC
CDR3aa: CASSLGLSGRANEQFF

v_gene: TRBV7-9
j_gene: TRBJ2-5
d_gene: .
abundance: .
CDR3nt: TGTGCCAGCAGCTTCGCGTCAGAAAAGACCCAGTACTTC
CDR3aa: CASSFASEKTQYF

v_gene: TRBV7-3
j_gene: TRBJ2-1
d_gene: .
abundance: .
CDR3nt: TGTGCCAGCAGCTTAAGCCTCTACAATGAGCAGTTCTTC
CDR3aa: CASSLSLYNEQFF

v_gene: TRBV4-2
j_gene: TRBJ2-5
d_gene: TRBD2
abundance: once
CDR3nt: TGTGCCAGCAGCCATTCCGGACTAGAGGAGACCCAGTACTTC
CDR3aa: CASSHSGLEETQYF

v_gene: TRBV2
j_gene: TRBJ2-3
d_gene: .
abundance: once
CDR3nt: TGTGCCAGCACCGCTTGGGCAGATACGCAGTATTTT
CDR3aa: CASTAWADTQYF

v_gene: TRBV4-2
j_gene: TRBJ2-2
d_gene: TRBD2
abundance: .
CDR3nt: TGTGCCAGCAGCCAAGCCCCGGGACTAGCGGGAGGAGGGGCCGGGGAGCTGTTTTTT
CDR3aa: CASSQAPGLAGGGAGELFF

v_gene: TRBV7-9
j_gene: TRBJ1-2
d_gene: .
abundance: .
CDR3nt: TGTGCCAGCAGCTTAGCTTTTGGGGGCGTCTATGGCTACACCTTC
CDR3aa: CASSLAFGGVYGYTF